This TCR beta chain originates from a study of T cells in Graves' hyperthyroidism and ophthalmopathy (dated by TCRdb to the late 2010s). Describing the broader study: Peripheral blood samples were taken at initial diagnosis, before any treatment was given. To identify TCR V-J signatures that set the groups apart, the researchers used a discovery cohort of 95 to 100 patients, made up of fewer than 50 with Graves' ophthalmopathy and 57 with stable Graves' hyperthyroidism. Prospective prediction of ophthalmopathy was tested in an independent validation cohort of approximately 19 hyperthyroidism patients and approximately 17 patients who later progressed to ophthalmopathy. For training and testing, the 110 or so patients in the discovery cohort were randomly divided in a 7:3 ratio. In more than five Graves' hyperthyroidism patients, the study also compared T-cell repertoires from thyroid tissue with T-cell repertoires from blood. Once sampling was done, hyperthyroidism patients were given methimazole at a starting dose of 30 mg daily, whereas ophthalmopathy patients were given high-dose intravenous methylprednisolone. TCR Vbeta CDR3 sequencing of approximately 140 peripheral blood samples (43 ophthalmopathy, 75 to 85 hyperthyroidism and roughly 17 progressor patients) is reported in the paper.

TCR beta CDR3 regions were amplified from RNA transcripts. A first-round RT-PCR of the TCR CDR3 used the HTBI primer set with the Qiagen OneStep RT-PCR kit. Libraries were constructed in a second round of multiplex PCR, after which size selection and purification were carried out. Sequencing of the libraries was done on an Illumina HiSeq2000 using paired-end 100 bp reads. Per the source publication's procedure: SOAPnuke was used to process the raw data, removing reads that contained adapters or uncalled bases, had a mean Phred below 15, or lacked an exact match to the constant primer or identifier. High-quality paired reads were merged with COPE v1.2.5, and unique nucleotide sequences were defined as clonotypes. MiTCR v1.1 was used to align clonotypes to the IMGT TRBV, TRBD and TRBJ reference segments. Only V-J combinations with frequency above 0.0001, covering 99.2% of repertoires, were analysed. The TCS score was defined as F50 (clonal expansion) divided by E x V (chaos), with BLOSUM62-based TCRdist calculated between CDR3 peptides within each V-J. Welch's t-statistics and random forest reduced some 510 V-J features to fewer than 15, which were used in a naive Bayes classifier (R e1071). TCRdb itself trimmed the public reads at Q25 with fastp, ran MiXCR and retained productive beta chains. Every distinct CDR3 protein forms one entry, paired with its most common genes and DNA. The authors' filters were not applied to this entry. Recorded for this sample are some 690,000 distinct CDR3 sequences; 15% to 20% of them occurred a single time. The ten largest clones capture 15% to 19% of the sample.

Graves' hyperthyroidism was defined as stable when no progression to ophthalmopathy occurred over 18 months of follow-up. Hyperthyroidism patients were newly diagnosed, with disease duration under 2 months, and aged 18 to 65 years. Exclusion was applied to patients with uncontrolled infections, other autoimmune diseases, pregnancy or lactation. Diagnoses were based on clinical symptoms, serum thyroxine and TRAb, thyroid ultrasound and orbital computed tomography. PBMCs were isolated from 7.5 to 10 ml of fresh peripheral blood by Ficoll-Paque density gradient centrifugation. Total RNA was extracted with Trizol reagent, and quality was checked on an Agilent 2100 Bioanalyzer. Ten or more counts support this clonotype. The target of this receptor is not known. Per-base qualities were not stored, and no clone one base away is much larger. Findings and caveats that apply to the study as a whole: Sample size was not statistically predetermined, and investigators were not blinded to group allocation. In cross-validation, a model built on a 13 V-J signature told ophthalmopathy apart from stable hyperthyroidism with 85% to 90% sensitivity and 81% to 82% specificity, and in testing the same model reached 80%/75%. Most expanded thyroid clonotypes (frequency above 0.001) were also found in blood, which suggests that blood repertoires may mirror thyroid immune responses. During validation, the model predicted progression to ophthalmopathy a median of about 6.3 months ahead of onset, with almost 71% sensitivity and around 72% specificity.

The receptor was derived from a man between 50 and 59 years old with Graves' hyperthyroidism. The source material was blood.

The nucleotides read TGTGCCAGCAGCGTGGGAAGCGGGACGAACACCGGGGAGCTGTTTTTT. The resulting protein is CASSVGSGTNTGELFF. The chain joins TRBV9 to TRBJ2-2; 7 central nucleotides agree with TRBD2. From a lookup of the germline V gene, CDR1 and CDR2 are SGDLS and YYNGEE. Clipping removes 2 bases from V and 0 bases from J, with 4 as the unmatched junction base count. From cysteine to phenylalanine, the CDR3 is 16 amino acids long. Only CDR3 DNA remains: 48 bases, in frame from the first base.